Listed here are 14 T cell receptor beta chains from one sample, sequenced in a study of CD8+CD57+ T cells in acquired aplastic anemia. TCR beta VDJ and CDR3 profiles were obtained from a genomic DNA template. Each CDR3 protein gets one entry after TCRdb re-called the reads with MiXCR. The repertoire holds about 270,000 distinct CDR3 sequences, with 45% to 65% as singletons. The sequenced material came from sorted CD4+, CD8+, or CD8+CD57+ T cells (not recorded which) from PBMCs. All receptors come from a human donor with severe aplastic anemia or a healthy control (not recorded which).

The chain carries TRBV7-8 and TRBJ2-1; D gene ambiguous. Germline lookup yields CDR1 SGHVS and CDR2 FQNEAQ. The V end was cut by 2 bases, the J end by 4 bases, with 12 bases between. The CDR3 has 15 residues. The CDR3 DNA sequence: TGTGCCAGCAGCTTAACAATCACCCATTACAATGAGCAGTTCTTC. As protein: CASSLTITHYNEQFF. Supplemented by reference TRBV7-8 and TRBJ2-1, the full variable domain reads GAGVSQSPRYKVAKRGQDVALRCDPISGHVSLFWYQQALGQGPEFLTYFQNEAQLDKSGLPSDRFFAERPEGSVSTLKIQRTQQEDSAVYLCASSLTITHYNEQFFGPGTRLTVL.

This clonotype was detected only a few times. V usage is TRBV2 and J usage is TRBJ2-1; TRBD1 agrees at 9 bases. J lost 7 bases, V lost 7 bases, and 8 bases had no gene match. The CDR3 totals 14 residues. CDR1 is SNHLY, CDR2 FYNNEI, per germline. The CDR3 coding sequence is TGTGCCAGCAACGGACAGGGGAGTGATAATGAGCAGTTCTTC. As protein: CASNGQGSDNEQFF.

This clonotype has a count of ten or more. The J gene is TRBJ1-4, the V gene TRBV12-3 or TRBV12-4; 8 bases are a match to TRBD1. The ends lost 5 bases at V and 4 bases at J; junction bases unmatched: 6. The CDR3 has 15 residues. The CDR3: CASSIWTGLNEKLFF. As DNA, the CDR3 is TGTGCCAGCAGTATATGGACAGGGCTTAATGAAAAACTGTTTTTT.

The chain combines TRBV20-1 with TRBJ2-5, with TRBD2 matching 9 bases. V trimming: 6 bases; J trimming: 5 bases; junction bases outside the gene matches: 7. The CDR3 extends over 13 amino acids. CDR1 is DFQATT and CDR2 is SNEGSKA in the germline V gene (reference sequence). CDR3 region: CSALGLARETQYF. DNA for the CDR3: TGCAGTGCCCTCGGACTAGCGAGGGAGACCCAGTACTTC.

V usage is TRBV19 and J usage is TRBJ2-7; D is unresolved. This CDR3 comprises 15 residues. Germline loops: CDR1 LNHDA, CDR2 SQIVND (reference sequence). V was shortened by 0 bases and J by 3 bases, with 12 bases between the two germline ends. The CDR3 protein is CASSIDNRRIYEQYF. In DNA form, the CDR3 reads TGTGCCAGTAGTATAGATAACAGAAGAATCTACGAGCAGTACTTC.

In this sample, this clonotype turned up many times. The chain combines TRBV5-1 with TRBJ2-7; 8 positions agree with TRBD1. The CDR3 is 16 residues long. CDR1 is SGHRS, CDR2 YFSETQ, per germline. The V gene end was trimmed by 3 bases and the J gene end by 0 bases; junction bases not matched to a gene: 8. CDR3 coding DNA: TGCGCCAGCAGCTCAAACCCGGGACAGGTCTCCTACGAGCAGTACTTC. This sequence encodes CASSSNPGQVSYEQYF.

In its sample, this clonotype was seen many times. The chain combines TRBV29-1 with TRBJ2-5; maybe TRBD2 (6 bases). The CDR3 is 12 residues long. Germline V gene sequence: CDR1 SQVTM, CDR2 ANQGSEA. V was shortened by 7 bases and J by 3 bases, with 12 bases between the two germline ends. CDR3 residues: CSASSGEETQYF. As DNA, the CDR3 is TGCAGCGCCAGCTCGGGGGAAGAGACCCAGTACTTC.

There are a few counts of this clonotype. The chain uses TRBV19 and TRBJ1-6; D possibly corresponds to TRBD1 (5 bases). Deletions cut 7 bases from V and 9 bases from J, with 13 bases between. This CDR3 region has 13 residues. Germline V CDR1 and CDR2: LNHDA, SQIVND (reference sequence). CDR3 nucleotides: TGTGCCAGTATTAGGCAGGGCGGTTCACCCCTCCACTTT. Its protein is CASIRQGGSPLHF.

The chain combines TRBV2 with TRBJ2-3; D perhaps matches TRBD1 (5 bases). With 7 bases removed from V and 6 bases from J, the gap between germline ends came to 14 bases. The CDR3 runs 13 residues. Germline lookup yields CDR1 SNHLY and CDR2 FYNNEI. This CDR3 is CASMGPTMDTQYF. In DNA, the CDR3 is TGTGCCAGCATGGGGCCGACGATGGATACGCAGTATTTT.

The rearrangement joins TRBV25-1 to TRBJ2-3, with a tentative D call TRBD2 (5 bases). Germline-derived CDR1 and CDR2 are MGHDK and SYGVNS. The CDR3 is 15 amino acids. The V and J ends lost 5 bases and 6 bases respectively, with 18 bases between them. This CDR3 reads CASSLASLGSDTQYF. CDR3 in DNA: TGTGCCAGCAGTTTGGCCAGCTTAGGGAGTGATACGCAGTATTTT.

The CDR3 DNA reads TGTGCCAGCCGGCGGGGGGCTCTTGGGAATCAGCCCCAGCATTTT. Its protein product is CASRRGALGNQPQHF. The chain joins TRBV28 to TRBJ1-5; possible D gene TRBD1, 6 bases. Germline V gene sequence: CDR1 MDHEN, CDR2 SYDVKM. The CDR3 consists of 15 residues. Trimming removed 8 bases at V and 4 bases at J, with 18 bases between.

This clonotype has a count of ten or more. The rearrangement uses TRBV6-5 and TRBJ2-5; no firm D call. Trimming stripped 2 bases from V and 2 bases from J, with 6 bases between. This CDR3 spans 13 amino acids. In germline, CDR1 is MNHEY, CDR2 SVGAGI. The CDR3, as DNA: TGTGCCAGCAGTTACAACAGTCAAGAGACCCAGTACTTC. Translation gives CASSYNSQETQYF.

This clonotype occurred a few times. V and J are TRBV9 and TRBJ2-6; D assignment may be TRBD1 or TRBD2 (5 bases each). Germline CDR1 reads SGDLS; CDR2 reads YYNGEE. The CDR3 runs to 17 residues. V lost 0 bases, J lost 4 bases, and 14 bases lay in between. The CDR3, as DNA: TGTGCCAGCAGCGTAGGGGGCCCAGGGACGGGGGCCAACGTCCTGACTTTC. This translates into CASSVGGPGTGANVLTF. Using reference TRBV9 and TRBJ2-6 for the parts outside the CDR3, the full variable domain is DSGVTQTPKHLITATGQRVTLRCSPRSGDLSVYWYQQSLDQGLQFLIQYYNGEERAKGNILERFSAQQFPDLHSELNLSSLELGDSALYFCASSVGGPGTGANVLTFGAGSRLTVL.

The chain employs TRBV7-7 and TRBJ2-2, with 9 positions matching TRBD1. Germline values: CDR1 SSHAT, CDR2 FNYEAQ (reference sequence). CDR3 length: 15 amino acids. Trimming removed 5 bases from V and 7 bases from J; junction bases left unmatched: 8. The CDR3 sequence: CASSKQGASSGELFF. CDR3 nucleotides: TGTGCCAGCAGCAAACAGGGGGCTTCGAGCGGGGAGCTGTTTTTT.